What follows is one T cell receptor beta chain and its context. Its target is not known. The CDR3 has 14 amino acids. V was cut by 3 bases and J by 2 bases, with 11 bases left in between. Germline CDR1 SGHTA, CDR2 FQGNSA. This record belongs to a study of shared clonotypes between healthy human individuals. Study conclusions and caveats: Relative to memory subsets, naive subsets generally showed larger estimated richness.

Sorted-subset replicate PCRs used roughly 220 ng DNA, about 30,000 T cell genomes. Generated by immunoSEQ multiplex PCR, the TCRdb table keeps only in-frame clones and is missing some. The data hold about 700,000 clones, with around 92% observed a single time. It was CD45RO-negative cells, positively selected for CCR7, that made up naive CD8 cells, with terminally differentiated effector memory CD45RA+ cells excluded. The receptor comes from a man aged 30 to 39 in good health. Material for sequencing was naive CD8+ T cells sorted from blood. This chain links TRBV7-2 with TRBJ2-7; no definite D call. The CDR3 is CASSFGGQTYEQYF. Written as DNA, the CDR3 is TGTGCCAGCAGCTTTGGCGGTCAAACCTACGAGCAGTACTTC.